A selection of T cell receptor beta chains follows, all from one sample in a study of radiotherapy plus CTLA-4 blockade in lung cancer. Here immunoSEQ multiplex PCR was the method, and the copy in TCRdb shows in-frame clones only, minus some. The table includes about 12,000 clones, about 86% detected once. The sequencing used peripheral blood, collected from a patient treated with radiotherapy plus ipilimumab. Every receptor here comes from a human donor with non-small cell lung cancer that progressed on radiotherapy plus ipilimumab. The CDR3 runs from the conserved cysteine through the conserved F or W. The D gene is left open where the match is weak. Clone sizes are given selectively: once, few, many, or a class where the clone is expanded.

D gene	V gene	clone size	J gene	CDR3 DNA	CDR3 protein
TRBD2	TRBV27	NA	TRBJ2-7	TGTGCCAGCAGTTCTACACGACTAGCGAGCTACGAGCAGTACTTC	CASSSTRLASYEQYF
TRBD1	TRBV4-3	NA	TRBJ2-2	TGCGCCAGCAGCCTCGACAGGGGGAACACCGGGGAGCTGTTTTTT	CASSLDRGNTGELFF
TRBD1	TRBV19	NA	TRBJ2-7	TGTGCCAGTGGCTCCGGGACAGGGACCCAAGAGCAGTACTTC	CASGSGTGTQEQYF
TRBD1	TRBV6-6	NA	TRBJ1-1	TGTGCCAGCAGTACCGGGCAGGGGGCAAAGAACACTGAAGCTTTCTTT	CASSTGQGAKNTEAFF
NA	TRBV7-9	NA	TRBJ1-5	TGTGCCAGCAGCCTAGGGACATCCAGGCCCCAGCATTTT	CASSLGTSRPQHF
NA	TRBV27	NA	TRBJ2-7	TGTGCCAGCAGGAAATCTTCAGACAGACGCTACGAGCAGTACTTC	CASRKSSDRRYEQYF
TRBD2	TRBV5-1	NA	TRBJ2-3	TGCGCCAGCAACCCGGACGGGAGGGACACAGATACGCAGTATTTT	CASNPDGRDTDTQYF
NA	TRBV11-1	NA	TRBJ2-2	TGTGCCAGCAGCTTAGAATACGGCGACACCGGGGAGCTGTTTTTT	CASSLEYGDTGELFF
TRBD1	TRBV6-1	NA	TRBJ1-3	TGTGCCAGCAGCCGCAGGGGGCCAGGAAACACCATATATTTT	CASSRRGPGNTIYF
NA	TRBV7-2	NA	TRBJ2-1	TGTGCCAGCAGCCTCTTCAGCAACCCCGACTACAATGAGCAGTTCTTC	CASSLFSNPDYNEQFF
TRBD1	TRBV6-6	few	TRBJ1-2	TGTGCCAGCAGCTTGACAGGGGAAGGCTACACCTTC	CASSLTGEGYTF
NA	TRBV13	NA	TRBJ1-6	TGTGCCAGCAGCTTAAACGGGGGCTACTATAATTCACCCCTCCACTTT	CASSLNGGYYNSPLHF
NA	TRBV2	NA	TRBJ2-7	TGTGCCAGCAGTGAATCGGGTACCTCCTACGAGCAGTACTTC	CASSESGTSYEQYF
TRBD1	TRBV4-3	NA	TRBJ1-5	TGCGCCAGCAGCCAGGACAGGGCAAGCAATCAGCCCCAGCATTTT	CASSQDRASNQPQHF
NA	TRBV7-9	NA	TRBJ1-1	TGTGCCAAGACCCGATTACCGAACACTGAAGCTTTCTTT	CAKTRLPNTEAFF
NA	TRBV7-6	NA	TRBJ1-1	TGTGCCAGCAGCTTAGCGTCGGGGGTGAACACTGAAGCTTTCTTT	CASSLASGVNTEAFF
NA	TRBV25-1	NA	TRBJ2-3	TGTGCCAGCAGTGACCCCCGGCTAGTCGATGATACGCAGTATTTT	CASSDPRLVDDTQYF
TRBD1	TRBV19	NA	TRBJ1-1	TGTGCCAGTAGTCACCGGGACAGGGACACTGAAGCTTTCTTT	CASSHRDRDTEAFF
TRBD1	TRBV5-1	once	TRBJ2-1	TGCGCCAGCAGCTTGGCCCCCCCGGGACAGTTCTACAATGAGCAGTTCTTC	CASSLAPPGQFYNEQFF
TRBD1	TRBV7-8	NA	TRBJ1-1	TGTGCCAGCAGCTTAGGGGCGGGGACAGGGGCTGAAGCTTTCTTT	CASSLGAGTGAEAFF
TRBD2	TRBV4-2	NA	TRBJ2-1	TGTGCCAGCAGCCCCGGGACTAGCGGGGGTGAGCAGTTCTTC	CASSPGTSGGEQFF
NA	TRBV5-1	NA	TRBJ2-2	TGCGCCAGCAGCTCGCGGTGGGGCGGGGAGCTGTTTTTT	CASSSRWGGELFF
NA	TRBV6-1	NA	TRBJ1-1	TGTGCCAGCAGTGGAGGGGTGAACACTGAAGCTTTCTTT	CASSGGVNTEAFF
TRBD1	TRBV27	NA	TRBJ1-2	TGTGCCAGCAGCCCGATAGGGACAGGGAATCTCTATGGCTACACCTTC	CASSPIGTGNLYGYTF
NA	TRBV4-1	few	TRBJ2-2	TGCGCCAGCAGCCAGGCCAGGGGATTCACCGGGGAGCTGTTTTTT	CASSQARGFTGELFF
TRBD1	TRBV6-5	NA	TRBJ2-2	TGTGCCAGCAGTTACTCAGGGGGCAACCTAGGTTGGGAGCTGTTTTTT	CASSYSGGNLGWELFF
NA	TRBV2	NA	TRBJ1-2	TGTGCCAGCAGTCTCGATCTCTATGGCTACACCTTC	CASSLDLYGYTF
NA	TRBV20-1	once	TRBJ1-6	TGCAGTGCTAGTTCCGTGGGACCCCTCCACTTT	CSASSVGPLHF
NA	TRBV7-9	NA	TRBJ1-1	TGTGCCAGCAGCTTAGCAACAGGTAACACTGAAGCTTTCTTT	CASSLATGNTEAFF
NA	TRBV5-1	NA	TRBJ2-1	TGCGCCAGCAGCTTGGTAGGGGGGAGTCAAAATGAGCAGTTCTTC	CASSLVGGSQNEQFF
NA	TRBV10-2	NA	TRBJ1-4	TGCGCCAGCAGAGACCGGGACCTTAATGAAAAACTGTTTTTT	CASRDRDLNEKLFF
NA	TRBV27	once	TRBJ2-5	TGTGCCAGCAGGCCGCGGACCGGAGAAGAGACCCAGTACTTC	CASRPRTGEETQYF
TRBD2	TRBV5-5	NA	TRBJ2-1	TGTGCCAGCAGCTGGGGGGGAGACAGAGAGCAGTTCTTC	CASSWGGDREQFF
NA	TRBV18	NA	TRBJ1-1	TGTGCCAGCTCCCTACCACCGGTGGGAGCTTTCTTT	CASSLPPVGAFF
TRBD1	TRBV5-5	NA	TRBJ2-2	TGTGCCAGCAGCTACGGACAGGGGACTTTCACCGGGGAGCTGTTTTTT	CASSYGQGTFTGELFF
TRBD1	TRBV18	once	TRBJ1-1	TGTGCCAGCTCACCACTCAGGACAGGCCGAAAAGAGAACACTGAAGCTTTCTTT	CASSPLRTGRKENTEAFF
TRBD1	TRBV19	NA	TRBJ2-2	TGTGCCAGTAGTATGCCTCCGGGACAGGACAGGACAAGGAGGAGGGAGCTGTTTTTT	CASSMPPGQDRTRRRELFF
NA	TRBV5-4	NA	TRBJ1-4	TGTGCCAGCAGCGCAGCAGGGGCGGGTGAAAAACTGTTTTTT	CASSAAGAGEKLFF
NA	TRBV10-1	few	TRBJ2-1	TGCGCCAGCAGTGACCGGGCCCGGTCAGGTCCCTACAATGAGCAGTTCTTC	CASSDRARSGPYNEQFF
TRBD1	TRBV19	NA	TRBJ1-1	TGTGCCAGTAGGATGATGATTATGGGACAGCATAACACTGAAGCTTTCTTT	CASRMMIMGQHNTEAFF
NA	TRBV5-1	NA	TRBJ1-3	TGCGCCAGCAGCTTAGGCCCGGGACTCACCTCTGGAAACACCATATATTTT	CASSLGPGLTSGNTIYF
NA	TRBV6-5	NA	TRBJ2-7	TGTGCCAGCAGTTACTTGGGGGAGCAGTACTTC	CASSYLGEQYF
NA	TRBV7-8	NA	TRBJ2-1	TGTGCCAGCAAGACGACGGGGGCCGCATACAATGAGCAGTTCTTC	CASKTTGAAYNEQFF
NA	TRBV19	NA	TRBJ1-2	TGTGCCAGTAGTAAGGTTCTCGAGGACTATGGCTACACCTTC	CASSKVLEDYGYTF
NA	TRBV5-1	NA	TRBJ1-5	TGCGCCAGCAGCTTGGACACCAATAGCAATCAGCCCCAGCATTTT	CASSLDTNSNQPQHF
TRBD1	TRBV18	NA	TRBJ1-3	TGTGCCAGCTCACCACCGGGACAGGGCGATGGAAACACCATATATTTT	CASSPPGQGDGNTIYF
NA	TRBV15	NA	TRBJ1-2	TGTGCCACCAGCAGAGATTCGGCGGGGTATGGCTACACCTTC	CATSRDSAGYGYTF
NA	TRBV6-5	NA	TRBJ1-4	TGTGCCAGCAGCCACGGGTTCGAAAAACTGTTTTTT	CASSHGFEKLFF
TRBD1	TRBV2	few	TRBJ1-5	TGTGCCAGCAGTGAATATTCGGGACAGACCAATCAGCCCCAGCATTTT	CASSEYSGQTNQPQHF
NA	TRBV10-3	NA	TRBJ2-5	TGTGCCATCAGTGAGGAGGTAGGCGAGACCCAGTACTTC	CAISEEVGETQYF
NA	TRBV14	NA	TRBJ1-4	TGTGCCAGCAGCCAAGGGGTGGCTGAAAAACTGTTTTTT	CASSQGVAEKLFF
TRBD1	TRBV7-2	NA	TRBJ1-1	TGTGCCAGCAGCTTAGATTCTGGGACAGGGAGGGCTTTCTTT	CASSLDSGTGRAFF
NA	TRBV9	NA	TRBJ1-3	TGTGCCAGCAGCGCCGATTTAATAAGGGGATCTGGAAACACCATATATTTT	CASSADLIRGSGNTIYF
NA	TRBV9	NA	TRBJ1-6	TGTGCCAGCAGCGTAGCCGGCACAGCTAATTCACCCCTCCACTTT	CASSVAGTANSPLHF
TRBD1	TRBV4-3	NA	TRBJ1-2	TGCGCCTCAAAGATGGGACAGGGTTTTTATGGCTACACCTTC	CASKMGQGFYGYTF
TRBD2	TRBV6-5	NA	TRBJ2-3	TGTGCCAGCCGAAGGACGGCGGGAGGCACAGATACGCAGTATTTT	CASRRTAGGTDTQYF
TRBD2	TRBV11-2	NA	TRBJ2-1	TGTGCCAGCAGCCTACCCACGCTAGCGGGCCCCTACAATGAGCAGTTCTTC	CASSLPTLAGPYNEQFF
NA	TRBV9	NA	TRBJ2-2	TGTGCCAGCAGCGGAGGACTTAGTGGCGGGGAGCTGTTTTTT	CASSGGLSGGELFF
NA	TRBV7-2	NA	TRBJ2-2	TGTGCCAGCAGCCTTTCGGGGAGCACCGGGGAGCTGTTTTTT	CASSLSGSTGELFF